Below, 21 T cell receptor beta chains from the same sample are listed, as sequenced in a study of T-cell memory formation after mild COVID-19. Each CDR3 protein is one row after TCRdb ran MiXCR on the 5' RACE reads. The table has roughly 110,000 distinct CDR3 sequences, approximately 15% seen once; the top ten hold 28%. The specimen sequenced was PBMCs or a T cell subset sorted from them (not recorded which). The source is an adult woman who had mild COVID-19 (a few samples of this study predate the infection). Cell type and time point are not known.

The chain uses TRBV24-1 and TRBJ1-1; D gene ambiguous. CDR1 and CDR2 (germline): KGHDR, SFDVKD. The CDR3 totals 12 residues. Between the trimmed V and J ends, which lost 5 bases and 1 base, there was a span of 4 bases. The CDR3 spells CATSGENTEAFF. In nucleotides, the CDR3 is TGTGCCACCAGTGGAGAGAACACTGAAGCTTTCTTT.

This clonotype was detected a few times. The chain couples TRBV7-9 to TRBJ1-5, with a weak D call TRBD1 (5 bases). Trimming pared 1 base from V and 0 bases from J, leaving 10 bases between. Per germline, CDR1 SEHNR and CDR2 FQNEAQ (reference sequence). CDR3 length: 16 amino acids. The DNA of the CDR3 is TGTGCCAGCAGCTTAGGTTGGGGGGATAGCAATCAGCCCCAGCATTTT. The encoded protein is CASSLGWGDSNQPQHF.

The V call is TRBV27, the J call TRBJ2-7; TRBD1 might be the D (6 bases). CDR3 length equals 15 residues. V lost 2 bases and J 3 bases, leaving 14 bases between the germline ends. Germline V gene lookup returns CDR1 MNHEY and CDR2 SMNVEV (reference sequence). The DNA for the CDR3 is TGTGCCAGCAGTTTACATGTGGCGGACAGCTACGAGCAGTACTTC. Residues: CASSLHVADSYEQYF.

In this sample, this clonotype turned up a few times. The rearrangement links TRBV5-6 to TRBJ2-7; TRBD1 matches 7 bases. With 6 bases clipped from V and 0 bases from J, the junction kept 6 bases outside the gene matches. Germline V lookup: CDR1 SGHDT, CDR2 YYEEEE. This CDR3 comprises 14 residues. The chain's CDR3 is CASNADRSSYEQYF. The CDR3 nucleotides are TGTGCCAGCAACGCGGACAGGAGCTCCTACGAGCAGTACTTC. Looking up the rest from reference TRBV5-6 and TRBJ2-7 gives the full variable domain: DAGVTQSPTHLIKTRGQQVTLRCSPKSGHDTVSWYQQALGQGPQFIFQYYEEEERQRGNFPDRFSGHQFPNYSSELNVNALLLGDSALYLCASNADRSSYEQYFGPGTRLTVT.

The CDR3 protein is CATSSTGNHNSPLHF. CDR3 DNA sequence: TGTGCCACCAGTTCTACAGGGAACCATAATTCACCCCTCCACTTT. V is TRBV15 and J is TRBJ1-6; TRBD1 is a possible D gene (6 bases). CDR3 length: 15 residues. Germline values: CDR1 LNHNV, CDR2 YYDKDF (reference sequence). Trimming pared 6 bases from V and 5 bases from J, leaving 14 bases between.

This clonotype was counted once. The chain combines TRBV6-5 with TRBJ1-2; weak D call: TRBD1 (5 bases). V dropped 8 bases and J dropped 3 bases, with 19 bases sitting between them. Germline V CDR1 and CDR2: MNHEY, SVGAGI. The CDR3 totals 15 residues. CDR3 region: CASGEGTPVYYGYTF. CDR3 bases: TGTGCCAGCGGAGAAGGGACCCCTGTTTACTATGGCTACACCTTC.

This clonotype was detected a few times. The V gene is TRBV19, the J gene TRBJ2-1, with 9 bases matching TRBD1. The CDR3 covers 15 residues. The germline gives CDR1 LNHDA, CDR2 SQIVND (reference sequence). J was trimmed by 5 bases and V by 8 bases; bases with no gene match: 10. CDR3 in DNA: TGTGCCAGTCGAATTGGACAGGGGTCAAACAATGAGCAGTTCTTC. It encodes CASRIGQGSNNEQFF.

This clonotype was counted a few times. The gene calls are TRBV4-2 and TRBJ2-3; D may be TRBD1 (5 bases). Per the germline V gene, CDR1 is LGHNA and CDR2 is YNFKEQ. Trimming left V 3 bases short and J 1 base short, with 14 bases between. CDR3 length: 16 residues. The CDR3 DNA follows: TGTGCCAGCAGCCAGGAAGGGGTTCCCGGCACAGATACGCAGTATTTT. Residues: CASSQEGVPGTDTQYF.

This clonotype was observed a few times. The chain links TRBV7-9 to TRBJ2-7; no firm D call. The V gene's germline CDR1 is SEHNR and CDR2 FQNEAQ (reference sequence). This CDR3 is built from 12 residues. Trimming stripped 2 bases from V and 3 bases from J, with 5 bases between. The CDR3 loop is CASSLSHYEQYF. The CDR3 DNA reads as TGTGCCAGCAGCTTATCGCACTACGAGCAGTACTTC.

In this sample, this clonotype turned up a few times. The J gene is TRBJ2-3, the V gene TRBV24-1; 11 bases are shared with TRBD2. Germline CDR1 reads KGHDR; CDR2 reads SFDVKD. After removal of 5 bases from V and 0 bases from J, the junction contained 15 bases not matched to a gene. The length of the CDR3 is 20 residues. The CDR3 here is CATSGSTSGSWYGSTDTQYF. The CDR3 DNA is TGTGCCACCAGTGGCTCAACTAGCGGGAGCTGGTATGGTAGCACAGATACGCAGTATTTT.

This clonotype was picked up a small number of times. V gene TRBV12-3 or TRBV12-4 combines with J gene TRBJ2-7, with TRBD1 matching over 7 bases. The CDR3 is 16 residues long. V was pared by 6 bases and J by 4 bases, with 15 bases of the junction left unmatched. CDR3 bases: TGTGCCAGCAGCCAAGGACCGGGACAGACCCCTTACGAGCAGTACTTC. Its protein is CASSQGPGQTPYEQYF.

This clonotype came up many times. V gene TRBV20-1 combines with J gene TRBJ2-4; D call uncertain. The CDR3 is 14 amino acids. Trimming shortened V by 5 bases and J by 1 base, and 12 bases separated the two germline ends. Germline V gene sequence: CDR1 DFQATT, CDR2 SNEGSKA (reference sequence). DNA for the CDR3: TGCAGTGCTTCTGTATTACGGGCCAAAAACATTCAGTACTTC. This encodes CSASVLRAKNIQYF.

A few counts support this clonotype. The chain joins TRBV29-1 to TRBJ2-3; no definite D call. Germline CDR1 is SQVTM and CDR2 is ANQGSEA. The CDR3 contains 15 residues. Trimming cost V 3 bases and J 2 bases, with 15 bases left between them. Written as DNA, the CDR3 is TGCAGCGTTGACATCGGCAGCCGTAACACAGATACGCAGTATTTT. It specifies CSVDIGSRNTDTQYF.

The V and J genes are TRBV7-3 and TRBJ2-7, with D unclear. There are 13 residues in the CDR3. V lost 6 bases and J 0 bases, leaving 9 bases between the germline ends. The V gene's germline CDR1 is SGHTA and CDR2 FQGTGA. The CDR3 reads CASSPESSYEQYF. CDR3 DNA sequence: TGTGCCAGCAGTCCTGAAAGCTCCTACGAGCAGTACTTC.

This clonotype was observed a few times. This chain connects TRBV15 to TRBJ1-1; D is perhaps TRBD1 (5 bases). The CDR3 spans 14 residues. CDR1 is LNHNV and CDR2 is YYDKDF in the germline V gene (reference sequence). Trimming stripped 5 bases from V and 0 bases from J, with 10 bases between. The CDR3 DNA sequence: TGTGCCACCAGCTCCTGGGGGATGAACACTGAAGCTTTCTTT. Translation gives CATSSWGMNTEAFF. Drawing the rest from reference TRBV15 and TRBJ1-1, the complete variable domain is DAMVIQNPRYQVTQFGKPVTLSCSQTLNHNVMYWYQQKSSQAPKLLFHYYDKDFNNEADTPDNFQSRRPNTSFCFLDIRSPGLGDTAMYLCATSSWGMNTEAFFGQGTRLTVV.

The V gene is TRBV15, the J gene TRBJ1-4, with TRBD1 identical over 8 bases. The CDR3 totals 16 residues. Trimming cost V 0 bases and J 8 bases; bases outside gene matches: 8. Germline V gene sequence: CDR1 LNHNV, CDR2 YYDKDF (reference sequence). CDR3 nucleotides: TGTGCCACCAGCAGAGACTTACAGGGGGTGAGGGAAAAACTGTTTTTT. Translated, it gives CATSRDLQGVREKLFF.

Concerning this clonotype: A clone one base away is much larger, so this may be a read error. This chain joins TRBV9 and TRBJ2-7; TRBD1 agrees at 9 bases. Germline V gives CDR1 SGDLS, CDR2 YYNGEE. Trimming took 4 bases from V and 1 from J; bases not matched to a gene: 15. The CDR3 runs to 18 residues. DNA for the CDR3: TGTGCCAGCAGCCGATATCGAACCGGGACAGGGTCGTCCTACGAGCAGTACTTC. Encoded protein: CASSRYRTGTGSSYEQYF. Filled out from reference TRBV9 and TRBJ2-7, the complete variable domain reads DSGVTQTPKHLITATGQRVTLRCSPRSGDLSVYWYQQSLDQGLQFLIQYYNGEERAKGNILERFSAQQFPDLHSELNLSSLELGDSALYFCASSRYRTGTGSSYEQYFGPGTRLTVT.

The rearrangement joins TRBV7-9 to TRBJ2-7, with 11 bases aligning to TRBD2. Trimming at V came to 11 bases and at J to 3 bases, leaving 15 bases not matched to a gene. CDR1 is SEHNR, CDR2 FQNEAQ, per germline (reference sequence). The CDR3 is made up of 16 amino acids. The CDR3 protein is CAGGKSGTSGYYEQYF. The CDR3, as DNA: TGTGCCGGGGGGAAATCCGGGACTAGCGGCTACTACGAGCAGTACTTC.

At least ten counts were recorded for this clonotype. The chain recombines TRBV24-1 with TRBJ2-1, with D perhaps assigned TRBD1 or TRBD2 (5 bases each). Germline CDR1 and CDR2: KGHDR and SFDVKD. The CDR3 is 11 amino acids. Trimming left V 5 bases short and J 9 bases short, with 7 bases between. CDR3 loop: CATSAGSEQFF. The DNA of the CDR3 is TGTGCCACCAGTGCAGGGAGTGAGCAGTTCTTC.

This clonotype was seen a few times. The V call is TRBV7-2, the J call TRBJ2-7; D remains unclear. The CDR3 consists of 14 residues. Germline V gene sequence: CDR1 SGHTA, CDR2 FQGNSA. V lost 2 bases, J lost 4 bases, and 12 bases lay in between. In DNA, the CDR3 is TGTGCCAGCAGCTTATCCTGGGCCCCATACGAGCAGTACTTC. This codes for CASSLSWAPYEQYF.

This chain's CDR3 is CASSSTSGGTDTQYF. In DNA form, the CDR3 reads TGTGCCAGCAGCTCGACTAGCGGGGGAACAGATACGCAGTATTTT. The chain joins TRBV7-9 to TRBJ2-3, with 12 positions matching TRBD2. The CDR3 extends over 15 amino acids. CDR1 is SEHNR and CDR2 is FQNEAQ in the germline V gene (reference sequence). With V trimmed by 4 bases and J by 3 bases, 2 bases remained unmatched.